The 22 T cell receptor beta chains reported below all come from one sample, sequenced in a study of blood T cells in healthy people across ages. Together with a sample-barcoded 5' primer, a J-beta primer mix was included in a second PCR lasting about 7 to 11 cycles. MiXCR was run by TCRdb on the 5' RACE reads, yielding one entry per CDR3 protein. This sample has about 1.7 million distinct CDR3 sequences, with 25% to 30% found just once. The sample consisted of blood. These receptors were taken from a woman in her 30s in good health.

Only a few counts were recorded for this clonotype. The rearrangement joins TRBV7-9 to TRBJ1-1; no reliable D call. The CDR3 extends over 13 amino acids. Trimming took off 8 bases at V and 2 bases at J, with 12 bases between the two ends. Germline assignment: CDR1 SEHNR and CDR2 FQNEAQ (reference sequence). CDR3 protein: CASDWLVNTEAFF. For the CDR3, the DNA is TGTGCCAGCGACTGGTTAGTAAACACTGAAGCTTTCTTT.

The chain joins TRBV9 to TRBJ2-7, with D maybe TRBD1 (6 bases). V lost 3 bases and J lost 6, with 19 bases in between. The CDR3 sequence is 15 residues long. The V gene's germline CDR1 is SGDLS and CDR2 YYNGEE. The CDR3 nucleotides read TGTGCCAGCAGCGGACAGCGGACAGACTCGAGCGAGCAGTACTTC. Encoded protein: CASSGQRTDSSEQYF.

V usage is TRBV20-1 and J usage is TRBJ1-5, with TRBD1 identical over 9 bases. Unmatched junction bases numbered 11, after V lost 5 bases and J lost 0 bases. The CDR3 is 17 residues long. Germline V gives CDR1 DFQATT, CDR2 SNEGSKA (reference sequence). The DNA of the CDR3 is TGCAGTGCTTCGGACAGGGGACAAACCTATAGCAATCAGCCCCAGCATTTT. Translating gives CSASDRGQTYSNQPQHF.

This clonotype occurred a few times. The CDR3 loop is CASSGDETSGRIHEQFF. CDR3 DNA sequence: TGCGCCAGCAGCGGAGACGAGACTAGCGGGAGGATCCATGAGCAGTTCTTC. The J gene is TRBJ2-1, the V gene TRBV10-2, with 13 nucleotides matching TRBD2. Losses at the gene ends were 6 bases for V and 8 bases for J; bases not matched to a gene: 13. Looked up from germline, CDR1 is WSHSY and CDR2 is SAAADI. CDR3 length: 17 amino acids.

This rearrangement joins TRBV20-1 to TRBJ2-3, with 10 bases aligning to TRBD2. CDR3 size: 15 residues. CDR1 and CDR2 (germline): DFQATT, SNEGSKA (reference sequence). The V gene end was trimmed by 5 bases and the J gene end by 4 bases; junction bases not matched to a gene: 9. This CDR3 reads CSAEREGSYADTQYF. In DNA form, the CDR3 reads TGCAGTGCTGAGCGGGAGGGCTCATATGCAGATACGCAGTATTTT.

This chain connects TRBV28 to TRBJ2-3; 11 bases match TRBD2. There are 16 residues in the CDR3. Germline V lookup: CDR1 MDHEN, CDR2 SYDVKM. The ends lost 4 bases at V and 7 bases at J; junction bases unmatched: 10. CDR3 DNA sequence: TGTGCCAGCAGTTCGGAGACTAGCGGGGCCTGGTATACGCAGTATTTT. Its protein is CASSSETSGAWYTQYF.

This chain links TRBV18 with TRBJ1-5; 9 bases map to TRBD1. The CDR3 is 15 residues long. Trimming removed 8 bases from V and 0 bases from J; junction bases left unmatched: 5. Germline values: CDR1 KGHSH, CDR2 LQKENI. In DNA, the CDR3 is TGTGCCAGCAGGACAGGGGAAGATAGCAATCAGCCCCAGCATTTT. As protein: CASRTGEDSNQPQHF.

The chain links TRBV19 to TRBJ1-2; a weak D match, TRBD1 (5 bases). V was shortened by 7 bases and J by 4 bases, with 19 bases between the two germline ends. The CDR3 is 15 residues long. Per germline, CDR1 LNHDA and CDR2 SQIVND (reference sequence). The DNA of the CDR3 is TGTGCCAGTACAGGACCGGGACTCTATATCTATGGCTACACCTTC. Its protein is CASTGPGLYIYGYTF.

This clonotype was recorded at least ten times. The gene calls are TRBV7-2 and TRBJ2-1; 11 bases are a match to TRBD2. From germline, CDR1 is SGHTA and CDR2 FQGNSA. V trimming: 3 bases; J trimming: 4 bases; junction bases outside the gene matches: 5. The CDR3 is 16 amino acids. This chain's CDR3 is CASSFSGTSGYNEQFF. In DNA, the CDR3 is TGTGCCAGCAGCTTCTCAGGGACTAGCGGATACAATGAGCAGTTCTTC.

In DNA, the CDR3 is TGCAGTGCTAGAGATCACGTCGCGAACACCGGGGAGCTGTTTTTT. It yields the protein CSARDHVANTGELFF. The chain couples TRBV20-1 to TRBJ2-2; D not resolved. The CDR3 has 15 residues. Germline V lookup: CDR1 DFQATT, CDR2 SNEGSKA (reference sequence). The V end was cut by 0 bases, the J end by 0 bases, with 8 bases between.

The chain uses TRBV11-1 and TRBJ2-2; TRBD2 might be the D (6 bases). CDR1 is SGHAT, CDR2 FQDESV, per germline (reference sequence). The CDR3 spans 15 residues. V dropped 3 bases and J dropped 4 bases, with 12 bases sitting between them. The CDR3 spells CASSLRGGLTGELFF. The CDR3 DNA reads TGTGCCAGCAGCTTGCGGGGAGGCCTCACCGGGGAGCTGTTTTTT.

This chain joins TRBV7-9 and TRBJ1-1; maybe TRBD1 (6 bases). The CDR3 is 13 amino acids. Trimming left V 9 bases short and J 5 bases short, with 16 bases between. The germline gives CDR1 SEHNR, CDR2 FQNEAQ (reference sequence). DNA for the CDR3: TGTGCCAGTGTTGGGACACGCTGGACTGAAGCTTTCTTT. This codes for CASVGTRWTEAFF.

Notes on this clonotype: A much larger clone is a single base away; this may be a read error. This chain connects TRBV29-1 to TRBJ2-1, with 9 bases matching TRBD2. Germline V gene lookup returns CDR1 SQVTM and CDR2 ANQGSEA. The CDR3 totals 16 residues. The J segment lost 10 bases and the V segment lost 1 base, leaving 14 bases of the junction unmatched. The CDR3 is CSVEGSGGTSLDEQFF. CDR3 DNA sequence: TGCAGCGTTGAAGGTTCGGGCGGGACTAGCCTAGACGAGCAGTTCTTC.

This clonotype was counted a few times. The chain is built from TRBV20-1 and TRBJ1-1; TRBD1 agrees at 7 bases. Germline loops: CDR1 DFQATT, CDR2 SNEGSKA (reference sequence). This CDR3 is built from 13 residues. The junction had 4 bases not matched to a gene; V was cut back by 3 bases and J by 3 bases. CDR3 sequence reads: CSARGTADTEAFF. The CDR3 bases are TGCAGTGCTAGGGGGACAGCTGACACTGAAGCTTTCTTT.

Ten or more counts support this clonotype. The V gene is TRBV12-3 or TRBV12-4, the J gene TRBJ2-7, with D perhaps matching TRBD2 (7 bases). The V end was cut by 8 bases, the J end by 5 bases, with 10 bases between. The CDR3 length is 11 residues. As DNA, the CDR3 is TGTGCCAGCGGGAGGGGGAACGAGCAGTACTTC. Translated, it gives CASGRGNEQYF.

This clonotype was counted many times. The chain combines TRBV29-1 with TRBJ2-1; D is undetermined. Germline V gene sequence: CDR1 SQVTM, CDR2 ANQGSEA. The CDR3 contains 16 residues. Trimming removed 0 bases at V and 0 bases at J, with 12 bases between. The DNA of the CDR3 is TGCAGCGTTGAAGATCTTACAGTTAGCTCCTACAATGAGCAGTTCTTC. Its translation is CSVEDLTVSSYNEQFF.

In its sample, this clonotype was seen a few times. CDR3 bases: TGCAGTGCTAGAGGGGGACAGACCTTGAACTATGGCTACACCTTC. Translation: CSARGGQTLNYGYTF. The genes are TRBV20-1 and TRBJ1-2; 7 bases fit TRBD1. Per germline, CDR1 DFQATT and CDR2 SNEGSKA (reference sequence). Trimming took 1 base from V and 2 from J; bases not matched to a gene: 7. The CDR3 is 15 residues long.

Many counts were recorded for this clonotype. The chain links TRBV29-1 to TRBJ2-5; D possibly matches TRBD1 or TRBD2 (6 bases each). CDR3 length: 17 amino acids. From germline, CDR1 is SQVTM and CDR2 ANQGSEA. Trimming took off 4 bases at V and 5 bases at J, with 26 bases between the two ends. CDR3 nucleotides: TGCAGCGTTGTACCCTCGGGAGAGGGGGGAGACGGGGAGACCCAGTACTTC. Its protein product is CSVVPSGEGGDGETQYF.

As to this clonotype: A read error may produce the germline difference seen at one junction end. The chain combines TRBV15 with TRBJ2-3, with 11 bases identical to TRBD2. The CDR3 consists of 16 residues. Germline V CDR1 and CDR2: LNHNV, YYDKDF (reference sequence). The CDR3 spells CATSSGLAGGTDTKYF. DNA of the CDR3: TGCGCCACCAGCAGCGGCCTAGCGGGGGGCACAGATACGAAGTATTTT. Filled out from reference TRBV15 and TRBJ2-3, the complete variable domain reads DAMVIQNPRYQVTQFGKPVTLSCSQTLNHNVMYWYQQKSSQAPKLLFHYYDKDFNNEADTPDNFQSRRPNTSFCFLDIRSPGLGDTAMYLCATSSGLAGGTDTKYFGPGTRLTVL.

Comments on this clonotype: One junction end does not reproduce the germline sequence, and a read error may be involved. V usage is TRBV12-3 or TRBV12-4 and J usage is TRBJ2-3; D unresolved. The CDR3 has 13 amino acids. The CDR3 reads CASTRLTTDTQYF. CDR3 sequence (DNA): TGTGCCAGCACACGCCTTACCACAGATACGCAATATTTT.

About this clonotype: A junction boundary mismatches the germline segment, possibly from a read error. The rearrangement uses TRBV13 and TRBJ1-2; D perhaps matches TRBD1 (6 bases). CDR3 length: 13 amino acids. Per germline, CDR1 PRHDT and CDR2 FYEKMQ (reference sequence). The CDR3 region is CVSSETRGKGYTF. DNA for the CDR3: TGTGTCAGCAGCGAGACCAGGGGAAAGGGCTACACCTTC.

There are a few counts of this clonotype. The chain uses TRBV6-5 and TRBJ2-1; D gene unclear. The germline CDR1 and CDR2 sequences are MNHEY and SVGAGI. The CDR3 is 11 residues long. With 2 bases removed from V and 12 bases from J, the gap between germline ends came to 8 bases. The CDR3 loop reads CASSYHPRQFF. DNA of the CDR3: TGTGCCAGCAGTTACCACCCGAGGCAGTTCTTC.